The 25 T cell receptor beta chains reported below all come from one sample, sequenced in a study of blood T cell repertoires in COVID-19. Here immunoSEQ multiplex PCR was the method, and the copy in TCRdb shows in-frame clones only, minus some. The sample contains around 200,000 clones, around nine tenths of which appear only once. Sequencing was performed on peripheral blood. All receptors derive from a man in his forties with active or convalescent COVID-19.

J is TRBJ2-7 and V is TRBV28; 8 bases agree with TRBD2. J was trimmed by 1 base and V by 2 bases; bases with no gene match: 4. CDR1 is MDHEN and CDR2 is SYDVKM in the germline V gene. This CDR3 spans 15 amino acids. CDR3 loop: CASSLRAGGSYEQYF. The CDR3 nucleotides are TGTGCCAGCAGTTTACGGGCGGGGGGATCCTACGAGCAGTACTTC.

The genes are TRBV7-9 and TRBJ1-3; possible D gene TRBD1, 6 bases. The germline V gene encodes CDR1 SEHNR and CDR2 FQNEAQ (reference sequence). The ends were cut back, 3 bases at V and 10 bases at J, with 16 bases in the middle. The CDR3 sequence is 14 residues long. This CDR3 is CASSLGRGVGTIYF. The DNA of the CDR3 is TGTGCCAGCAGCTTGGGCAGGGGAGTTGGAACCATATATTTT.

The chain employs TRBV28 and TRBJ2-1, with a weak D call TRBD2 (5 bases). In germline, CDR1 is MDHEN, CDR2 SYDVKM. V was trimmed by 7 bases and J by 8 bases, leaving 24 bases between them. The CDR3 consists of 16 residues. As DNA, the CDR3 is TGTGCCAGCACCCCCCCCAACCTAGCTCAACCGGATGAGCAGTTCTTC. This encodes CASTPPNLAQPDEQFF.

The genes are TRBV7-9 and TRBJ1-2; tentatively, D is TRBD1 (5 bases). V shed 3 bases and J shed 2 bases, with 7 bases lying between them. This CDR3 contains 13 residues. CDR1 SEHNR and CDR2 FQNEAQ come from the germline V gene (reference sequence). Here the CDR3 reads CASSFDSNYGYTF. CDR3 sequence (DNA): TGTGCCAGCAGCTTCGACAGCAACTATGGCTACACCTTC.

This clone occurred once. The chain carries TRBV5-8 and TRBJ1-6; 7 bases agree with TRBD1. The CDR3 length is 15 residues. The germline V gene has CDR1 SGHTS and CDR2 YDEGEE. Trimming took 4 bases from V and 5 from J; bases not matched to a gene: 6. The chain's CDR3 is CASSLLTGDNSPLHF. CDR3 DNA sequence: TGTGCCAGCAGCCTCCTTACAGGGGATAATTCACCCCTCCACTTT.

This clone occurred a few times. The CDR3 nucleotides read TGTGCCAGCAGCTTTGACAGGGACTCTTTTTACGAGCAGTACTTC. Encoded protein: CASSFDRDSFYEQYF. The V and J genes are TRBV7-9 and TRBJ2-7; TRBD1 is a possible D gene (7 bases). The V and J ends lost 3 bases and 4 bases respectively, with 16 bases between them. This CDR3 has 15 residues. From germline, CDR1 is SEHNR and CDR2 FQNEAQ (reference sequence).

This sequence joins TRBV7-9 and TRBJ1-5, with a possible D match to TRBD1 (6 bases). V lost 1 base and J lost 4, with 8 bases in between. Germline loops: CDR1 SEHNR, CDR2 FQNEAQ (reference sequence). The CDR3 runs 14 residues. The CDR3 sequence: CASSLGTANQPQHF. The DNA for the CDR3 is TGTGCCAGCAGCTTAGGGACAGCAAATCAGCCCCAGCATTTT.

The gene calls are TRBV28 and TRBJ1-6, with a possible D match to TRBD1 (6 bases). The CDR3 loop spans 15 amino acids. The germline gives CDR1 MDHEN, CDR2 SYDVKM. V was pared by 5 bases and J by 6 bases, with 14 bases between. The CDR3 sequence: CASSPRTAINSPLHF. CDR3 nucleotide sequence: TGTGCCAGCAGTCCTCGGACAGCCATTAATTCACCCCTCCACTTT.

This chain connects TRBV14 to TRBJ2-3, with 10 bases identical to TRBD2. The J segment lost 4 bases and the V segment lost 3 bases, leaving 10 bases of the junction unmatched. The CDR3 has 17 amino acids. Per the germline V gene, CDR1 is SGHDN and CDR2 is FVKESK. The CDR3 sequence: CASSHWSSGGISDTQYF. The CDR3, as DNA: TGTGCCAGCAGCCATTGGTCTAGCGGGGGAATCTCAGATACGCAGTATTTT.

In nucleotides, the CDR3 is TGTGCCAGCAGCATCGGACTAGCGGAGAACCAAGAGACCCAGTACTTC. Residues: CASSIGLAENQETQYF. The gene calls are TRBV3-1 (or the pseudogene TRBV3-2) and TRBJ2-5, with 10 bases identical to TRBD2. Germline lookup yields CDR1 LGHDT and CDR2 YNNKEL (reference sequence). CDR3 length: 16 residues. Losses at the gene ends were 5 bases for V and 0 bases for J; bases not matched to a gene: 6.

This clone was picked up one time. The V call is TRBV13, the J call TRBJ1-2; D not certain. V lost 0 bases and J lost 2, with 16 bases in between. Germline V gene sequence: CDR1 PRHDT, CDR2 FYEKMQ (reference sequence). The CDR3 runs to 17 residues. The CDR3 here is CASSLGVEAETNYGYTF. CDR3 DNA sequence: TGTGCCAGCAGCTTAGGCGTGGAGGCAGAAACCAACTATGGCTACACCTTC.

The chain combines TRBV19 with TRBJ1-1; 8 nucleotides align to TRBD1. CDR1 is LNHDA, CDR2 SQIVND, per germline (reference sequence). CDR3 length: 17 amino acids. The V and J ends lost 5 bases and 0 bases, in that order; junction bases with no gene match: 11. The CDR3 here is CASSPRQGRIMNTEAFF. The CDR3 coding sequence is TGTGCCAGTAGTCCTAGACAGGGGCGGATAATGAACACTGAAGCTTTCTTT.

V usage is TRBV5-5 and J usage is TRBJ2-3; no clear D. The CDR3 length is 16 residues. Between the trimmed V and J ends, which lost 4 bases and 0 bases, there was a span of 15 bases. The germline gives CDR1 SGHKS, CDR2 YYEKEE (reference sequence). CDR3: CASSQHSRASTDTQYF. In nucleotides, the CDR3 is TGTGCCAGCAGCCAGCACAGTCGTGCTAGCACAGATACGCAGTATTTT. The variable domain in full, with the rest retrieved from reference TRBV5-5 and TRBJ2-3, is DAGVTQSPTHLIKTRGQQVTLRCSPISGHKSVSWYQQVLGQGPQFIFQYYEKEERGRGNFPDRFSARQFPNYSSELNVNALLLGDSALYLCASSQHSRASTDTQYFGPGTRLTVL.

This chain joins TRBV19 and TRBJ2-6; tentative D call: TRBD1 (5 bases). The CDR3 is 16 residues long. The germline CDR1 and CDR2 sequences are LNHDA and SQIVND (reference sequence). V was shortened by 3 bases and J by 2 bases, with 11 bases between the two germline ends. CDR3 sequence reads: CASSIPGLAGANVLTF. The CDR3 nucleotides read TGTGCCAGTAGTATTCCAGGGTTGGCTGGGGCCAACGTCCTGACTTTC.

This chain joins TRBV7-8 and TRBJ2-5, with TRBD1 matching over 10 bases. V was clipped by 6 bases and J by 4 bases; unmatched bases: 5. The CDR3 is 14 residues long. Germline V CDR1 and CDR2: SGHVS, FQNEAQ. CDR3 nucleotide sequence: TGTGCCAGCAGGCCTGGGACAGGGGCAGAGACCCAGTACTTC. Amino acid sequence: CASRPGTGAETQYF.

V is TRBV3-1 (or the pseudogene TRBV3-2) and J is TRBJ2-5; 10 nucleotides agree with TRBD2. Trimming at V came to 0 bases and at J to 6 bases, leaving 7 bases not matched to a gene. Germline V gene lookup returns CDR1 LGHDT and CDR2 YNNKEL (reference sequence). The CDR3 consists of 16 residues. The DNA of the CDR3 is TGTGCCAGCAGCCAAGAGGAAAGCGGGGGGGATAAGACCCAGTACTTC. This sequence encodes CASSQEESGGDKTQYF.

V is TRBV7-2 and J is TRBJ1-6; possible D gene TRBD1, 5 bases. The length of the CDR3 is 15 residues. Trimming cost V 1 base and J 8 bases, with 12 bases left between them. CDR1 and CDR2 from the germline V gene are SGHTA and FQGNSA. CDR3 coding DNA: TGTGCCAGCAGCTTAGGACAGTGGAAGGATTCACCCCTCCACTTT. Protein product: CASSLGQWKDSPLHF.

This chain uses TRBV11-2 with TRBJ2-5, with D unclear. The CDR3 has 12 amino acids. Germline CDR1 SGHAT, CDR2 FQNNGV. The V gene lost 2 bases and the J gene lost 6 bases, with 7 bases spanning the gap. The CDR3 here is CASSLQEKTQYF. The DNA for the CDR3 is TGTGCCAGCAGCTTACAAGAGAAGACCCAGTACTTC.

The V gene is TRBV6-1, the J gene TRBJ2-3, with D possibly TRBD2 on 5 matching bases. Germline-derived CDR1 and CDR2 are MNHNS and SASEGT. CDR3 size: 12 residues. V lost 2 bases and J 5 bases, leaving 5 bases between the germline ends. The CDR3 is CASSETRDTQYF. In DNA, the CDR3 is TGTGCCAGCAGTGAAACTAGAGATACGCAGTATTTT.

The V call is TRBV10-3, the J call TRBJ2-3, with 8 bases identical to TRBD2. With V trimmed by 10 bases and J by 5 bases, 14 bases remained unmatched. This CDR3 has 15 residues. Germline values: CDR1 ENHRY, CDR2 SYGVKD. CDR3 nucleotide sequence: TGTGCCACCCGGGGGGTAGCGGGGCCTGGAGATACGCAGTATTTT. This encodes CATRGVAGPGDTQYF.

V is TRBV13 and J is TRBJ1-1; 8 bases line up with TRBD1. V was clipped by 2 bases and J by 6 bases; unmatched bases: 11. The CDR3 spans 16 residues. CDR1 and CDR2 (germline): PRHDT, FYEKMQ (reference sequence). The CDR3 here is CASSLFLGQGYPEAFF. The CDR3 DNA follows: TGTGCCAGCAGCTTATTCCTCGGACAGGGTTATCCTGAAGCTTTCTTT.

V gene TRBV12-3 or TRBV12-4 combines with J gene TRBJ2-3, with 7 bases matching TRBD1. The CDR3 runs 13 residues. V shed 4 bases and J 3 bases; nucleotides not matched to a gene: 1. CDR3 coding DNA: TGTGCCAGCAGTTCGGGACAGACAGATACGCAGTATTTT. Its protein product is CASSSGQTDTQYF.

The chain carries TRBV29-1 and TRBJ1-2, with D unclear. Trimming took off 4 bases at V and 2 bases at J, with 5 bases between the two ends. Germline loops: CDR1 SQVTM, CDR2 ANQGSEA. There are 11 residues in the CDR3. This chain's CDR3 is CSVGQNYGYTF. Written as DNA, the CDR3 is TGCAGCGTTGGTCAGAACTATGGCTACACCTTC. Full variable domain (missing parts from reference TRBV29-1 and TRBJ1-2): SAVISQKPSRDICQRGTSLTIQCQVDSQVTMMFWYRQQPGQSLTLIATANQGSEATYESGFVIDKFPISRPNLTFSTLTVSNMSPEDSSIYLCSVGQNYGYTFGSGTRLTVV.

V is TRBV6-5 and J is TRBJ1-3; TRBD1 aligns across 7 bases. The V gene's germline CDR1 is MNHEY and CDR2 SVGAGI. The CDR3 extends over 15 amino acids. V lost 5 bases, J lost 2 bases, and 6 bases stayed unmatched. CDR3 DNA: TGTGCCAGCAGTACCCTCAGGGGGACTGGAAACACCATATATTTT. Its protein product is CASSTLRGTGNTIYF.

This chain uses TRBV7-2 with TRBJ1-2, with D perhaps matching TRBD1 (6 bases). CDR3 length: 12 amino acids. V dropped 5 bases and J dropped 7 bases, with 11 bases sitting between them. CDR1 is SGHTA and CDR2 is FQGNSA in the germline V gene. The CDR3 coding sequence is TGTGCCAGCAGCATACAGGGTGGTGGCTACACCTTC. Translation gives CASSIQGGGYTF.